The 9 T cell receptor beta chains in this list originate from one sample, sequenced in a study of blood T cells in healthy people across ages. Together with a sample-barcoded 5' primer, a J-beta primer mix was included in a second PCR lasting about 7 to 12 cycles. TCRdb fed the 5' RACE reads into MiXCR, producing one record per CDR3 protein. The table has hundreds of thousands of distinct CDR3 sequences, around 52% seen once. The sequenced sample consisted of blood. Receptors were obtained from a woman aged 80 or older in good health.

In this sample, this clonotype turned up many times. The chain joins TRBV20-1 to TRBJ2-1; D unresolved. CDR3 size: 11 residues. Between the trimmed V and J ends, which lost 2 bases and 4 bases, there was a span of 3 bases. Germline-derived CDR1 and CDR2 are DFQATT and SNEGSKA (reference sequence). DNA of the CDR3: TGCAGTGCTAGATATTACAATGAGCAGTTCTTC. Its translation: CSARYYNEQFF.

The chain uses TRBV20-1 and TRBJ2-1, with unresolved D. V lost 6 bases and J lost 0, with 9 bases in between. Germline CDR1 is DFQATT and CDR2 is SNEGSKA (reference sequence). The CDR3 sequence is 13 residues long. The chain's CDR3 is CSAQESSYNEQFF. The CDR3 coding sequence is TGCAGTGCGCAGGAGAGCTCCTACAATGAGCAGTTCTTC.

This chain uses TRBV25-1 with TRBJ2-5; 13 positions match TRBD2. The germline gives CDR1 MGHDK, CDR2 SYGVNS. CDR3 size: 17 residues. J was trimmed by 5 bases and V by 3 bases; bases with no gene match: 9. The CDR3 spells CASSDVGTSGTLETQYF. DNA for the CDR3: TGTGCCAGCAGTGACGTTGGGACTAGCGGGACCCTCGAGACCCAGTACTTC. Based on the CDR3 plus reference TRBV25-1 and TRBJ2-5, the full variable domain is EADIYQTPRYLVIGTGKKITLECSQTMGHDKMYWYQQDPGMELHLIHYSYGVNSTEKGDLSSESTVSRIRTEHFPLTLESARPSHTSQYLCASSDVGTSGTLETQYFGPGTRLLVL.

The chain couples TRBV15 to TRBJ2-5; possibly TRBD1 for D (6 bases). The J call is uncertain, as TRBJ2-4 better fits the DNA end. CDR3 length equals 14 residues. CDR1 LNHNV and CDR2 YYDKDF come from the germline V gene (reference sequence). CDR3 sequence (DNA): TGTGCCACCAGCAGAGATTCCAGGGGTAACATTCAGTACTTC. Translating gives CATSRDSRGNIQYF.

This clonotype was recorded only once. A clone one base away is much larger, so this may be a read error. V is TRBV18 and J is TRBJ2-1, with TRBD1 matching 9 bases. V gave up 1 base and J gave up 10 bases; unmatched junction bases: 8. The CDR3 contains 15 residues. Germline V CDR1 and CDR2: KGHSH, LQKENI. The CDR3 bases are TGTGCCAGCTCACCACGGGGGACAGGGTTCCTCGAGCAGTTCTTC. Protein sequence: CASSPRGTGFLEQFF. Complete variable domain (other parts from reference TRBV18 and TRBJ2-1): NAGVMQNPRHLVRRRGQEARLRCSPMKGHSHVYWYRQLPEEGLKFMVYLQKENIIDESGMPKERFSAEFPKEGPSILRIQQVVRGDSAAYFCASSPRGTGFLEQFFGPGTRLTVL.

The CDR3 DNA reads as TGTGCCAGCAGTTACGAACTAGGATCAGTCGATACGCAGTATTTT. Translation: CASSYELGSVDTQYF. This chain connects TRBV6-2 or TRBV6-3 to TRBJ2-3; TRBD2 is a possible D gene (5 bases). Germline-derived CDR1 and CDR2 are MNHEY and SVGEGT. Between the trimmed V and J ends, which lost 2 bases and 6 bases, there was a span of 15 bases. This CDR3 has 15 amino acids.

The chain uses TRBV7-8 and TRBJ2-5, with 8 bases fitting TRBD1. V lost 6 bases and J lost 6; bases outside the gene matches: 6. The CDR3 has 13 residues. Germline-derived CDR1 and CDR2 are SGHVS and FQNEAQ. CDR3 coding DNA: TGTGCCAGCAGTCGAGGACAGGGCCAGACCCAGTACTTC. It encodes CASSRGQGQTQYF.

The table lists this clonotype with many counts. This rearrangement joins TRBV24-1 to TRBJ2-5, with 8 bases aligning to TRBD1. Trimming took 3 bases from V and 5 from J; bases not matched to a gene: 7. Germline CDR1 reads KGHDR; CDR2 reads SFDVKD. CDR3 length: 15 amino acids. CDR3 sequence (DNA): TGTGCCACCAGTGATAATTCAGGGGGCCGTGAGACCCAGTACTTC. Protein: CATSDNSGGRETQYF.

As to this clonotype: Just one base apart from a much larger clone, this may be a read error. The V gene is TRBV28, the J gene TRBJ2-5; 7 bases are a match to TRBD1. Germline CDR1 is MDHEN and CDR2 is SYDVKM. The CDR3 runs to 14 residues. Trimming took 2 bases from V and 11 from J; bases not matched to a gene: 11. The chain's CDR3 is CASSLGQDVSEQYF. Here the CDR3 DNA reads TGTGCCAGCAGTTTAGGACAGGACGTCAGTGAGCAGTACTTC.